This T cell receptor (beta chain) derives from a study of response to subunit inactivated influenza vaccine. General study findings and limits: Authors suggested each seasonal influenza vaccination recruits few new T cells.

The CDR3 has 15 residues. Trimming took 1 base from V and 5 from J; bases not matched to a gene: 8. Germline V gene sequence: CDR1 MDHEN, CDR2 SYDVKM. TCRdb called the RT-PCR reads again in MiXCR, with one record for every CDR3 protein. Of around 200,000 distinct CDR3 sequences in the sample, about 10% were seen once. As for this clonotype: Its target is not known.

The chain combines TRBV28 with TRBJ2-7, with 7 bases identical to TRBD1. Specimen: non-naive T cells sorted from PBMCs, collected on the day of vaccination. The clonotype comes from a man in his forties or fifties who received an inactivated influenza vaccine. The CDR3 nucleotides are TGTGCCAGCAGTTTATATGCAGGGGGTAGCAACGAGCAGTACTTC. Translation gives CASSLYAGGSNEQYF.